This entry describes one T cell receptor beta chain. V lost 4 bases and J lost 11, with 18 bases in between. Looked up from germline, CDR1 is SNHLY and CDR2 is FYNNEI. CDR3 length equals 14 residues. These data are taken from a study of blood T cell repertoires in COVID-19. Across the study: Acute and convalescent COVID-19 samples came from the United States, Italy and Spain. PBMCs, B-cell-depleted T cells, or T cells provided the cDNA or gDNA that made up the material.

Per the authors' pipeline: For nucleated cells, counts were estimated from reference gene primer amplification. Sequencing used immunoSEQ multiplex PCR; TCRdb keeps in-frame clones, though not all of them. V and J calls and clone size are given by that table; D and trimming were obtained from the DNA. The table includes about 210,000 clones, around nine tenths detected once. The sequencing input was peripheral blood. The chain links TRBV2 to TRBJ1-3; TRBD1 is a possible D gene (6 bases). The sequence was collected from a woman aged 40 to 50 with acute or convalescent COVID-19. The CDR3 here is CASSVVDSPLAIYF. The CDR3 nucleotides read TGTGCCAGCAGTGTGGTGGACAGCCCCCTGGCCATATATTTT. Complete variable domain (other parts from reference TRBV2 and TRBJ1-3): EPEVTQTPSHQVTQMGQEVILRCVPISNHLYFYWYRQILGQKVEFLVSFYNNEISEKSEIFDDQFSVERPDGSNFTLKIRSTKLEDSAMYFCASSVVDSPLAIYFGEGSWLTVV.